A single sample is the source of the 21 T cell receptor beta chains below, sequenced in a study of shared clonotypes between healthy human individuals. Profiled with immunoSEQ multiplex PCR; TCRdb holds only in-frame clones, not every one. The sample lists roughly 1,500,000 clones, approximately 98.5% occurring once. Sequenced: naive CD4+ T cells sorted from blood. Subset here: CD45RA+ positively selected. These receptors were collected from a young man in good health.

The V gene is TRBV19, the J gene TRBJ1-4; 7 bases line up with TRBD1. Germline V gene lookup returns CDR1 LNHDA and CDR2 SQIVND (reference sequence). V was clipped by 4 bases and J by 8 bases; unmatched bases: 7. The CDR3 sequence is 14 residues long. CDR3 nucleotide sequence: TGTGCCAGTAGTACGACAGGGCTCGGGGAAAAACTGTTTTTT. This codes for CASSTTGLGEKLFF.

Of note for this clone: No DNA is shown, since the ends of the CDR3 on it are uncertain; the CDR3 is the one TCRdb lists. The rearrangement links TRBV1 to TRBJ2-7. TRBV1 is assigned pseudogene status. The CDR3 length is 18 residues, termini included. CDR3 residues: CTSSQCRAWAGGAYEQYF.

As concerns this clone: Additional DNA sequences in this sample encode the identical CDR3. This sequence joins TRBV7-2 and TRBJ1-5; no clear D gene. This CDR3 contains 13 residues. Germline CDR1 and CDR2: SGHTA and FQGNSA. The ends were cut back, 0 bases at V and 0 bases at J, with 0 bases in the middle. The CDR3 nucleotides read TGTGCCAGCAGCTTAGCTAGCAATCAGCCCCAGCATTTT. It translates to CASSLASNQPQHF.

The rearrangement joins TRBV5-1 to TRBJ2-6; TRBD2 matches 10 bases. This CDR3 region has 19 residues. The germline V gene has CDR1 SGHRS and CDR2 YFSETQ. V dropped 4 bases and J dropped 2; count of bases not matched to a gene: 12. CDR3 region: CASSAPLAGLPPGANVLTF. The CDR3 DNA sequence: TGCGCCAGCAGCGCTCCACTAGCGGGACTTCCTCCTGGGGCCAACGTCCTGACTTTC.

V and J are TRBV10-3 and TRBJ2-1; 8 nucleotides line up with TRBD2. This CDR3 is built from 15 residues. Germline V gene lookup returns CDR1 ENHRY and CDR2 SYGVKD. The trim removed 3 bases at V and 8 bases at J, leaving 9 bases unmatched. CDR3 residues: CAISEGQRERYEQFF. In nucleotides, the CDR3 is TGTGCCATCAGTGAAGGCCAGCGGGAGAGATATGAGCAGTTCTTC.

This chain uses TRBV30 with TRBJ1-2; the D gene is possibly TRBD1 (5 bases). This CDR3 contains 14 residues. Per the germline V gene, CDR1 is GTSNPN and CDR2 is SVGIG (reference sequence). The ends were cut back, 0 bases at V and 8 bases at J, with 16 bases in the middle. The CDR3 loop is CAWSVPEGQGGYTF. The CDR3 coding sequence is TGTGCCTGGAGTGTCCCGGAGGGGCAGGGAGGCTACACCTTC.

For the CDR3, the DNA is TGTGCCAGCATTAGGACAGGAGCGAACACCGGGGAGCTGTTTTTT. This gives the protein CASIRTGANTGELFF. V is TRBV6-1 and J is TRBJ2-2; 7 nucleotides line up with TRBD1. This CDR3 spans 15 amino acids. With V trimmed by 7 bases and J by 0 bases, 5 bases remained unmatched. The germline V gene encodes CDR1 MNHNS and CDR2 SASEGT.

This chain uses TRBV9 with TRBJ2-1, with a possible D match to TRBD2 (5 bases). Germline CDR1 SGDLS, CDR2 YYNGEE. Trimming shortened V by 0 bases and J by 8 bases, and 12 bases separated the two germline ends. The CDR3 length is 14 residues. This CDR3 reads CASSVDGGPYEQFF. As DNA, the CDR3 is TGTGCCAGCAGCGTAGACGGAGGTCCTTATGAGCAGTTCTTC.

The chain couples TRBV12-5 to TRBJ1-1; 7 bases line up with TRBD1. The CDR3 has 11 amino acids. J lost 7 bases, V lost 6 bases, and 2 bases had no gene match. CDR1 is LGHNT and CDR2 is FRNRAP in the germline V gene. This CDR3 reads CASGRDSEAFF. The CDR3 DNA is TGTGCTAGTGGCCGGGACAGTGAAGCTTTCTTT.

The chain is built from TRBV9 and TRBJ2-3; TRBD2 is a possible D gene (5 bases). V was clipped by 3 bases and J by 3 bases, with 17 bases between them. This CDR3 is 16 amino acids long. Germline V CDR1 and CDR2: SGDLS, YYNGEE. CDR3: CASSEGLGRGTDTQYF. The CDR3 nucleotides read TGTGCCAGCAGCGAGGGATTGGGCAGAGGGACAGATACGCAGTATTTT.

The chain recombines TRBV5-6 with TRBJ2-3; the D is unclear. Germline lookup yields CDR1 SGHDT and CDR2 YYEEEE. The CDR3 has 16 amino acids. The V end was cut by 0 bases, the J end by 5 bases, with 16 bases between. The chain's CDR3 is CASSLAAVFSLDTQYF. Written as DNA, the CDR3 is TGTGCCAGCAGCTTGGCGGCAGTCTTTTCATTAGATACGCAGTATTTT.

The chain joins TRBV4-1 to TRBJ2-1; 8 nucleotides line up with TRBD2. Trimming removed 1 base from V and 2 bases from J; junction bases left unmatched: 4. Germline V lookup: CDR1 MGHRA, CDR2 YSYEKL. CDR3 length: 16 amino acids. CDR3 amino acids: CASSQVELAAYNEQFF. As DNA, the CDR3 is TGCGCCAGCAGCCAAGTGGAACTAGCGGCCTACAATGAGCAGTTCTTC.

The chain links TRBV7-9 to TRBJ2-5; a weak D match, TRBD2 (5 bases). V shed 8 bases and J shed 7 bases, with 11 bases lying between them. Germline V lookup: CDR1 SEHNR, CDR2 FQNEAQ (reference sequence). The CDR3 covers 11 residues. The CDR3 region is CASHKEGTQYF. CDR3 sequence (DNA): TGTGCCAGCCATAAAGAGGGGACCCAGTACTTC.

V and J are TRBV6-5 and TRBJ1-1; D gene uncertain. V was cut by 5 bases and J by 4 bases, with 11 bases left in between. The length of the CDR3 is 13 residues. Germline assignment: CDR1 MNHEY and CDR2 SVGAGI. The CDR3 here is CASSPAIGTEAFF. The CDR3 region has the DNA TGTGCCAGCAGTCCCGCAATAGGCACTGAAGCTTTCTTT.

V gene TRBV18 combines with J gene TRBJ2-2; no firm D call. The CDR3 is made up of 13 amino acids. V was pared by 3 bases and J by 6 bases, with 8 bases between. Germline V gene sequence: CDR1 KGHSH, CDR2 LQKENI. The CDR3 loop reads CASSPKLAGELFF. CDR3 nucleotides: TGTGCCAGCTCACCGAAACTGGCCGGGGAGCTGTTTTTT.

This rearrangement joins TRBV28 to TRBJ1-2, with D unclear. Trimming took off 10 bases at V and 1 base at J, with 19 bases between the two ends. The CDR3 runs to 15 residues. Per germline, CDR1 MDHEN and CDR2 SYDVKM. Written as DNA, the CDR3 is TGTGCCACCGAACCCGGGCCCACAAATAACTATGGCTACACCTTC. This translates into CATEPGPTNNYGYTF.

V is TRBV10-1 and J is TRBJ2-2; 10 bases align to TRBD1. Germline CDR1 and CDR2: WNHNN and SYGVQD (reference sequence). The CDR3 totals 16 residues. V trimming: 6 bases; J trimming: 2 bases; junction bases outside the gene matches: 6. CDR3 region: CASRAGTGANTGELFF. In nucleotides, the CDR3 is TGCGCCAGCAGAGCCGGGACAGGGGCTAACACCGGGGAGCTGTTTTTT.

The J gene is TRBJ2-7, the V gene TRBV6-1; 7 positions agree with TRBD2. The V and J ends lost 4 bases and 5 bases, in that order; junction bases with no gene match: 5. Germline-derived CDR1 and CDR2 are MNHNS and SASEGT. This CDR3 region has 13 residues. The CDR3 is CASSVSGRDEQYF. CDR3 sequence (DNA): TGTGCCAGCAGTGTATCGGGGAGGGACGAGCAGTACTTC.

With respect to this clone: The sample has other DNA sequences that encode this CDR3 too. This chain links TRBV5-1 with TRBJ2-2; TRBD2 agrees at 7 bases. Trimming at V came to 4 bases and at J to 3 bases, leaving 6 bases not matched to a gene. Germline V gives CDR1 SGHRS, CDR2 YFSETQ. There are 15 residues in the CDR3. CDR3 protein: CASSLSGKDTGELFF. The CDR3 region has the DNA TGCGCCAGCAGCCTCAGCGGGAAAGACACCGGGGAGCTGTTTTTT.

The chain is built from TRBV12-5 and TRBJ1-1; D uncertain. Germline CDR1 is LGHNT and CDR2 is FRNRAP. CDR3 size: 17 residues. Trimming removed 1 base from V and 0 bases from J, with 15 bases in between. The CDR3 is CASGLDLPPVMNTEAFF. In nucleotides, the CDR3 is TGTGCTAGTGGTTTGGACCTCCCCCCAGTCATGAACACTGAAGCTTTCTTT.

This chain connects TRBV28 to TRBJ2-7; no clear D. The ends were cut back, 6 bases at V and 0 bases at J, with 15 bases in the middle. CDR1 is MDHEN, CDR2 SYDVKM, per germline. This CDR3 has 15 residues. CDR3 in amino acids: CASSLRSLLSYEQYF. CDR3 nucleotides: TGTGCCAGCAGCCTGCGCAGTCTCCTCTCCTACGAGCAGTACTTC.